Sequencing of this T cell receptor (beta chain) was carried out in a study of cytomegalovirus exposure and HLA in healthy donors. On this clone: What it recognizes is unknown.

Study findings and constraints: The HLA-A and HLA-B alleles of most subjects were reportedly predicted accurately from TCR beta sequences.

PCR employed 60 Vbeta and 13 Jbeta primers. Here immunoSEQ multiplex PCR was the method, and the copy in TCRdb shows in-frame clones only, minus some. The data show 150,000 to 250,000 clones, with 79% seen just once and approximately 4.7% held by the top ten. V lost 5 bases, J lost 2 bases, and 13 bases lay in between. The CDR3 totals 14 residues. Germline CDR1 SGHNT, CDR2 YENEEA. The chain uses TRBV11-3 and TRBJ2-7, with a weak D call TRBD2 (6 bases). Input material: PBMCs. The source is a woman aged 25 to 45 in good health and CMV-seropositive. CDR3 nucleotide sequence: TGTGCCAGCAGCACGCGGACTAAACCCTACGAGCAGTACTTC. The encoded protein is CASSTRTKPYEQYF.